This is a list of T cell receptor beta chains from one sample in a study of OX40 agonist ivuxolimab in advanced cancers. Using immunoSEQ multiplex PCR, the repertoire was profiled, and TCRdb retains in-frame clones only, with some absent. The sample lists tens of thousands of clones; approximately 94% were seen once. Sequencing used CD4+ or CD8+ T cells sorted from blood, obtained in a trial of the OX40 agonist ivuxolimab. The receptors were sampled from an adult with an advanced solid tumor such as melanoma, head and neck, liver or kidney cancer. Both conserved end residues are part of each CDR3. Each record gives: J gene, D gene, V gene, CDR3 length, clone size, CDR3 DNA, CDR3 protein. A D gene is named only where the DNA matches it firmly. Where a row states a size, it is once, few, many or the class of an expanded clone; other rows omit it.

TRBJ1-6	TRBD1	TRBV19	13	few	TGTGCCAGCCGGGACAGGGGTGATTCACCCCTCCACTTT	CASRDRGDSPLHF
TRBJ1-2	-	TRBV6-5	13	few	TGTGCCAGCAGTTACTCGTGGGGAAGTGGCTACACCTTC	CASSYSWGSGYTF
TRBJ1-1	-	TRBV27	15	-	TGTGCCAGCTGTCGACTACAGGGCCCGAACACTGAAGCTTTCTTT	CASCRLQGPNTEAFF
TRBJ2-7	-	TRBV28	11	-	TGTGCCAGCAGTTTTGGCTACGAGCAGTACTTC	CASSFGYEQYF
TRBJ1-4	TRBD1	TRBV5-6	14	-	TGTGCCAGCAGGCCCGGGACAGGGGCTGAAAAACTGTTTTTT	CASRPGTGAEKLFF
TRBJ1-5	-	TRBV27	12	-	TGTGCCAGCAGTTTGGGGGGACAGCCCCAGCATTTT	CASSLGGQPQHF
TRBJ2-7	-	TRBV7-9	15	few	TGTGCCAGCAGCTCGGCCGGGACCTTTGCCTACGAGCAGTACTTC	CASSSAGTFAYEQYF
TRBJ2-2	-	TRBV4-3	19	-	TGCGCCAGCAGCCTAATGGTGGGCGGGGCCGGGGGGCTCGGCGGGGAGCTGTTTTTT	CASSLMVGGAGGLGGELFF
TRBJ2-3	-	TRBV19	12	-	TGTGCCAGTAGTATCCCCCGAGATACGCAGTATTTT	CASSIPRDTQYF
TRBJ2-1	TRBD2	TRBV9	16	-	TGTGCCAGCAGCGTAGTTGATAGCGGGGGGACTAATGAGCAGTTCTTC	CASSVVDSGGTNEQFF